Below are 8 T cell receptor beta chains sequenced from a single sample in a study of blood T cell repertoires in COVID-19. Profiling relied on immunoSEQ multiplex PCR, and the TCRdb table lists in-frame clones only, not all of them. The table has roughly 280,000 clones, roughly nine tenths seen once. Input material: PBMCs or T cells enriched from blood (not recorded which). Receptors originate from a woman younger than 35 who had recovered from COVID-19.

The count of this clone is one. This chain links TRBV5-1 with TRBJ1-1; 7 nucleotides line up with TRBD1. Germline values: CDR1 SGHRS, CDR2 YFSETQ. V shed 4 bases and J 1 base; nucleotides not matched to a gene: 4. The CDR3 extends over 14 amino acids. CDR3 protein: CASSTRQGNTEAFF. The CDR3 DNA is TGCGCCAGCAGCACCCGACAGGGGAACACTGAAGCTTTCTTT.

CDR3 coding DNA: TGCAGCGTTGGACCGGGGAACATTCAGTACTTC. Its translation is CSVGPGNIQYF. The chain links TRBV29-1 to TRBJ2-4, with D maybe TRBD2 (5 bases). Between the trimmed V and J ends, which lost 4 bases and 7 bases, there was a span of 8 bases. CDR1 and CDR2 from the germline V gene are SQVTM and ANQGSEA. This CDR3 is built from 11 residues. Full variable domain (outside the CDR3, taken from reference TRBV29-1 and TRBJ2-4): SAVISQKPSRDICQRGTSLTIQCQVDSQVTMMFWYRQQPGQSLTLIATANQGSEATYESGFVIDKFPISRPNLTFSTLTVSNMSPEDSSIYLCSVGPGNIQYFGAGTRLSVL.

The rearrangement uses TRBV5-4 and TRBJ2-5; 9 positions match TRBD1. Germline assignment: CDR1 SGHNT and CDR2 YYREEE (reference sequence). The V and J ends lost 4 bases and 5 bases, in that order; junction bases with no gene match: 6. The CDR3 is 14 amino acids. CDR3 sequence: CASSGDRDSETQYF. The CDR3, as DNA: TGTGCCAGCAGCGGGGACAGGGATAGTGAGACCCAGTACTTC.

CDR3 in amino acids: CASSASLQGAPGDTQYF. The DNA for the CDR3 is TGTGCCAGCAGCGCCTCCTTACAGGGGGCGCCAGGGGATACGCAGTATTTT. The gene calls are TRBV11-3 and TRBJ2-3; 9 bases align to TRBD1. The germline V gene encodes CDR1 SGHNT and CDR2 YENEEA. The CDR3 totals 17 residues. Trimming removed 5 bases from V and 6 bases from J; junction bases left unmatched: 15.

The gene calls are TRBV5-1 and TRBJ2-3; D might be TRBD2 (5 bases). V lost 4 bases and J lost 6, with 9 bases in between. Germline V lookup: CDR1 SGHRS, CDR2 YFSETQ. The CDR3 is made up of 12 amino acids. CDR3 in amino acids: CASSRTWDTQYF. Here the CDR3 DNA reads TGCGCCAGCAGCCGGACTTGGGATACGCAGTATTTT.

This clone was found once. V usage is TRBV28 and J usage is TRBJ1-2; a possible D gene is TRBD1 (5 bases). V lost 7 bases and J 2 bases, leaving 11 bases between the germline ends. This CDR3 comprises 13 residues. Germline V CDR1 and CDR2: MDHEN, SYDVKM. As DNA, the CDR3 is TGTGCCAGCAACACACGGACAAACTATGGCTACACCTTC. Protein sequence: CASNTRTNYGYTF.

The chain couples TRBV28 to TRBJ2-3; D perhaps matches TRBD2 (5 bases). CDR3 length equals 12 residues. CDR1 MDHEN and CDR2 SYDVKM come from the germline V gene. Trimming took off 3 bases at V and 7 bases at J, with 8 bases between the two ends. In DNA form, the CDR3 reads TGTGCCAGCAGTTTCAGGAGGAATACGCAGTATTTT. Translating gives CASSFRRNTQYF. Combining the CDR3 with reference TRBV28 and TRBJ2-3 gives the whole variable domain DVKVTQSSRYLVKRTGEKVFLECVQDMDHENMFWYRQDPGLGLRLIYFSYDVKMKEKGDIPEGYSVSREKKERFSLILESASTNQTSMYLCASSFRRNTQYFGPGTRLTVL.

The chain links TRBV4-1 to TRBJ1-5, with D hard to call. In germline, CDR1 is MGHRA, CDR2 YSYEKL. The CDR3 sequence is 15 residues long. V was clipped by 0 bases and J by 5 bases, with 11 bases between them. CDR3 loop: CASSQDIALYQPQHF. CDR3 DNA: TGCGCCAGCAGCCAAGATATAGCACTTTATCAGCCCCAGCATTTT.